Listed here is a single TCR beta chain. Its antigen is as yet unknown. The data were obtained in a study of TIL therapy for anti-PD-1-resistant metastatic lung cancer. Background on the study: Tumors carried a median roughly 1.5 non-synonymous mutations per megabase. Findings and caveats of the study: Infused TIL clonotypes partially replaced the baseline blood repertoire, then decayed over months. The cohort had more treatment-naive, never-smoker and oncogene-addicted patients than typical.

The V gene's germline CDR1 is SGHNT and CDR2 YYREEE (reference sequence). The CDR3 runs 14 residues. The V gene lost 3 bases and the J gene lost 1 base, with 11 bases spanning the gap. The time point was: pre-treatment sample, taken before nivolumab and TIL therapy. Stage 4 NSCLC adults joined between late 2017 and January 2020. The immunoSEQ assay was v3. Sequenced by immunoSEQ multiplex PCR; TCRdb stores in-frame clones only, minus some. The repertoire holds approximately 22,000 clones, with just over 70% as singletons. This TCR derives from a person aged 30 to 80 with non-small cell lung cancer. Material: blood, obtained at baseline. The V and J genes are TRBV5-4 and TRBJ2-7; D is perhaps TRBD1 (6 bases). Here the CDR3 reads CASSSSRGSYEQYF. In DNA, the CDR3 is TGTGCCAGCAGCTCCTCCAGGGGATCCTACGAGCAGTACTTC.